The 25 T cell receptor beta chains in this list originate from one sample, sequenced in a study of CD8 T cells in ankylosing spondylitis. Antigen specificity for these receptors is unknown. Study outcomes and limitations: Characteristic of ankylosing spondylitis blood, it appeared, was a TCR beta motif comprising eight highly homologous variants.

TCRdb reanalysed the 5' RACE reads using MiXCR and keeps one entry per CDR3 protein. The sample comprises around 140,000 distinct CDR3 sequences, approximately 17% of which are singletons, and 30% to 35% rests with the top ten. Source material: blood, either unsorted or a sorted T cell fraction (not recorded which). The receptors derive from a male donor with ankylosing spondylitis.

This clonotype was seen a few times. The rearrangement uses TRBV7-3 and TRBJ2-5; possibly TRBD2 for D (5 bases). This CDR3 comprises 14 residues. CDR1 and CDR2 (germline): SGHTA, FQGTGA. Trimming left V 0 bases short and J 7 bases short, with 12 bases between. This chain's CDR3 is CASSLTSLEGTQYF. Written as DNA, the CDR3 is TGTGCCAGCAGCTTAACGTCTCTAGAGGGGACCCAGTACTTC.

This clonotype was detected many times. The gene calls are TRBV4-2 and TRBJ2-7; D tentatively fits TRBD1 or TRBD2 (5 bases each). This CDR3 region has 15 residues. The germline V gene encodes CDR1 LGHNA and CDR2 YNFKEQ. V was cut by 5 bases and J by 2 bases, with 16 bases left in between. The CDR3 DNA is TGTGCCAGCAGCACCGCCGGGACGGATACCTACGAGCAGTACTTC. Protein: CASSTAGTDTYEQYF.

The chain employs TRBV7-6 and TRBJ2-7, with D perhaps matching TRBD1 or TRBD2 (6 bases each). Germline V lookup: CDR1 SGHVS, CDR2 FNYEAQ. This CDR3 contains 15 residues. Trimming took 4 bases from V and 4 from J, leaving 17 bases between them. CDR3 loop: CASSYGGGPGYEQYF. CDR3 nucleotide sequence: TGTGCCAGCAGCTACGGTGGGGGGCCGGGGTACGAGCAGTACTTC.

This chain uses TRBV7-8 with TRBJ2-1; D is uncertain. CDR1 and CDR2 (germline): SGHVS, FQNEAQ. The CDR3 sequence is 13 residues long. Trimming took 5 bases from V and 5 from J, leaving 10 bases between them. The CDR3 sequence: CASSDRNHNEQFF. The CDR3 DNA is TGTGCCAGCAGCGACCGGAACCACAATGAGCAGTTCTTC. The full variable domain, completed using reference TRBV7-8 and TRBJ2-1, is GAGVSQSPRYKVAKRGQDVALRCDPISGHVSLFWYQQALGQGPEFLTYFQNEAQLDKSGLPSDRFFAERPEGSVSTLKIQRTQQEDSAVYLCASSDRNHNEQFFGPGTRLTVL.

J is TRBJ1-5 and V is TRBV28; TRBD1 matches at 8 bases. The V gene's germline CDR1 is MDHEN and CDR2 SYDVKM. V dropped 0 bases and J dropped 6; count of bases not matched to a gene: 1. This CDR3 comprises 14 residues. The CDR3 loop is CASSLWDRAQPQHF. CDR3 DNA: TGTGCCAGCAGTTTATGGGACAGGGCTCAGCCCCAGCATTTT.

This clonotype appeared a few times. The DNA for the CDR3 is TGCGCCAGCAGCCACACCGGGACAGACTATGGCTACACCTTC. It is translated as CASSHTGTDYGYTF. J is TRBJ1-2 and V is TRBV4-1; 7 positions agree with TRBD1. The V gene end was trimmed by 3 bases and the J gene end by 3 bases; junction bases not matched to a gene: 4. Looked up from germline, CDR1 is MGHRA and CDR2 is YSYEKL. This CDR3 region has 14 residues.

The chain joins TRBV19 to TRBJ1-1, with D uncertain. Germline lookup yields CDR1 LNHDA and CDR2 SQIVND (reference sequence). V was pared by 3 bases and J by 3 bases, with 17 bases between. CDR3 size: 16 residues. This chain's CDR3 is CASSMMGYVSDTEAFF. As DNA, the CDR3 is TGTGCCAGTAGTATGATGGGGTACGTATCCGACACTGAAGCTTTCTTT.

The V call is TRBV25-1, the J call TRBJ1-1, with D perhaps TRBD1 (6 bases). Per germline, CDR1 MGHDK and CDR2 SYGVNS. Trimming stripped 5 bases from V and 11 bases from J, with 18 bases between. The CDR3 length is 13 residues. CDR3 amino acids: CASSSGGQVAAFF. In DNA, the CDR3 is TGTGCCAGCAGTAGCGGGGGCCAGGTTGCCGCTTTCTTT.

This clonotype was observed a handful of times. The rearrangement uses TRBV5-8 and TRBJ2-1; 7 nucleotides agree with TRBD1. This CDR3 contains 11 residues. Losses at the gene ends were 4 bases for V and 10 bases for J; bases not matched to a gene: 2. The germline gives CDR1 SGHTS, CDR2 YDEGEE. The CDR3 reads CASSVDREQFF. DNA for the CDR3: TGTGCCAGCAGCGTGGACAGGGAGCAGTTCTTC. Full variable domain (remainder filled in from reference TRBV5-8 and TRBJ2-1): EAGVTQSPTHLIKTRGQQATLRCSPISGHTSVYWYQQALGLGLQFLLWYDEGEERNRGNFPPRFSGRQFPNYSSELNVNALELEDSALYLCASSVDREQFFGPGTRLTVL.

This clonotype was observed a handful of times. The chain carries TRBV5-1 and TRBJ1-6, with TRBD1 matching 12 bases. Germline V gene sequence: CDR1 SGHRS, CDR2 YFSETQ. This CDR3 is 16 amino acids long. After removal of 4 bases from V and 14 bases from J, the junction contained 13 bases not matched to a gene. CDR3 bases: TGCGCCAGCAGCGACCGGGACAGGGGGCTCATAACGACCCTCCACTTT. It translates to CASSDRDRGLITTLHF. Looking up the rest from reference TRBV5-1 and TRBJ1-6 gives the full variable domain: KAGVTQTPRYLIKTRGQQVTLSCSPISGHRSVSWYQQTPGQGLQFLFEYFSETQRNKGNFPGRFSGRQFSNSRSEMNVSTLELGDSALYLCASSDRDRGLITTLHFGNGTRLTVT.

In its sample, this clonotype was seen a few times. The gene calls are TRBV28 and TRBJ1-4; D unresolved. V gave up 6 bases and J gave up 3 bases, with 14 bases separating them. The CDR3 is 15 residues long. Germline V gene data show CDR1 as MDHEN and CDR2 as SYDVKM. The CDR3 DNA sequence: TGTGCCAGCAGGCCGCAAGGGTCCCCTAATGAAAAACTGTTTTTT. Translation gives CASRPQGSPNEKLFF.

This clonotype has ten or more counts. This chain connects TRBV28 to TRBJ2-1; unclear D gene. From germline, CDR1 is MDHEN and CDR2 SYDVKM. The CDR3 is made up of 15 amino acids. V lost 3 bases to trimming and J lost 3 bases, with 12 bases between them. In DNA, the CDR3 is TGTGCCAGCAGTTTTGGTACCGGATTCTACAATGAGCAGTTCTTC. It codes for CASSFGTGFYNEQFF.

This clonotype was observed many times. CDR3 DNA: TGTGCCAGCGAACAAGGAGCGGGGACTAATGAAAAACTGTTTTTT. Its translation: CASEQGAGTNEKLFF. The J gene is TRBJ1-4, the V gene TRBV7-9; no clear D gene. The germline gives CDR1 SEHNR, CDR2 FQNEAQ (reference sequence). The CDR3 totals 15 residues. Deletions cut 8 bases from V and 2 bases from J, with 15 bases between.

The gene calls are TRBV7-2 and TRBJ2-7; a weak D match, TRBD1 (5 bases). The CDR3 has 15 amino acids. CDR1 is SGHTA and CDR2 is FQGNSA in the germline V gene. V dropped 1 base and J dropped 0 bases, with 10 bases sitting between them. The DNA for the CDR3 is TGTGCCAGCAGCTTAGTCTTAGGGGCCTCCTACGAGCAGTACTTC. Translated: CASSLVLGASYEQYF.

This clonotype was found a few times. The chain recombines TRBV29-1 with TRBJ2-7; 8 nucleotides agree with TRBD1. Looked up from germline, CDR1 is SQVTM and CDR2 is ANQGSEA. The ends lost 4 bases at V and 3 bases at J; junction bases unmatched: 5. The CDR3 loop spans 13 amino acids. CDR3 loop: CSVVGQGDYEQYF. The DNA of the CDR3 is TGCAGCGTTGTCGGACAGGGTGACTACGAGCAGTACTTC.

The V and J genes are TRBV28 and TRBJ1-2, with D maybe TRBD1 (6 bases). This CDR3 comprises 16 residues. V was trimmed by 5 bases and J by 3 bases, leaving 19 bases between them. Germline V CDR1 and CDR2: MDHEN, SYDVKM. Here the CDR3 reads CASSQPWGGLDYGYTF. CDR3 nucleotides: TGTGCCAGCAGTCAACCCTGGGGGGGCTTAGACTATGGCTACACCTTC.

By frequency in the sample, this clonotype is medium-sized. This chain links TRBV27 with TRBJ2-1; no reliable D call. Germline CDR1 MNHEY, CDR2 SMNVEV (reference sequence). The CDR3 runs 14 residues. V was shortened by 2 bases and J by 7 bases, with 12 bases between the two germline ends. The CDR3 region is CASSLEVGFNEQFF. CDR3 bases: TGTGCCAGCAGTTTAGAAGTGGGATTTAATGAGCAGTTCTTC.

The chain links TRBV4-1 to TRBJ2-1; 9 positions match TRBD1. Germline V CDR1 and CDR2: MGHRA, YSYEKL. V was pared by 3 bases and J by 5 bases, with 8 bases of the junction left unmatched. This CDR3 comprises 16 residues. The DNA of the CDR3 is TGCGCCAGCAGCCAGGCCGGGACAGGGTCCGACAATGAGCAGTTCTTC. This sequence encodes CASSQAGTGSDNEQFF.

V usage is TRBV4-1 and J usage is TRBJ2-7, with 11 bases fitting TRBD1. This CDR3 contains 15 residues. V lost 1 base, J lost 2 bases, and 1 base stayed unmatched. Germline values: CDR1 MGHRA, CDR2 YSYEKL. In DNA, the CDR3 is TGCGCCAGCAGCCAAGGGGACAGGGGGACCTACGAGCAGTACTTC. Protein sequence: CASSQGDRGTYEQYF.

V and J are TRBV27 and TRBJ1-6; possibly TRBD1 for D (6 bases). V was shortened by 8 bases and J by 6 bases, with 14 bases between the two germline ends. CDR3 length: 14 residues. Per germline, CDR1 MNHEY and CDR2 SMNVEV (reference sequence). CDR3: CASARQVTNSPLHF. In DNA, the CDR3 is TGTGCCAGCGCCCGACAGGTTACTAATTCACCCCTCCACTTT.

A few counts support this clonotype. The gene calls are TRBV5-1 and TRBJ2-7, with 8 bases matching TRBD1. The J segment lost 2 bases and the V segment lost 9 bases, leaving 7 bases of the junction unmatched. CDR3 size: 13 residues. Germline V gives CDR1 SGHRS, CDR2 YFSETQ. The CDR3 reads CAISGQVAYEQYF. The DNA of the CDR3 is TGCGCCATCTCGGGACAGGTGGCCTACGAGCAGTACTTC.

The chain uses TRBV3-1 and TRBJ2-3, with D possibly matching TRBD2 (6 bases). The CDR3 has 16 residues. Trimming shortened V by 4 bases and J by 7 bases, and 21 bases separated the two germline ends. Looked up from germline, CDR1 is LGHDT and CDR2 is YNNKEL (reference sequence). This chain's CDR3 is CASSPRDQPIGNTQYF. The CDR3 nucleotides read TGTGCCAGCAGCCCGCGGGACCAACCCATTGGGAATACGCAGTATTTT.

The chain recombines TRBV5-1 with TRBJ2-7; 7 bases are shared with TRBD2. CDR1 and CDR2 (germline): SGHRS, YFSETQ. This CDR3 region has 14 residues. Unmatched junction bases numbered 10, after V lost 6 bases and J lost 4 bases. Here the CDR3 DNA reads TGCGCCAGCACACCAGGGAGGGGCCTATACGAGCAGTACTTC. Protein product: CASTPGRGLYEQYF.

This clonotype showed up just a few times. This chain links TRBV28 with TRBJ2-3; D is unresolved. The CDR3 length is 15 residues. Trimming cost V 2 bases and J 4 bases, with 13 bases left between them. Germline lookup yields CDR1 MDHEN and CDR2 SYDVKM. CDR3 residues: CASSLVSYAPDTQYF. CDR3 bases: TGTGCCAGCAGTTTAGTGTCTTACGCTCCAGATACGCAGTATTTT.

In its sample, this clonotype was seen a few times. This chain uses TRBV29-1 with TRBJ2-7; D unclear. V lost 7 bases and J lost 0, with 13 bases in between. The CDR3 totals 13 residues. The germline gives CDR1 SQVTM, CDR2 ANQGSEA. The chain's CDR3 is CSGESTDSYEQYF. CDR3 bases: TGCAGCGGGGAATCTACGGACTCCTACGAGCAGTACTTC.